This T cell receptor beta chain was captured in a study of cytomegalovirus exposure and HLA in healthy donors. The germline V gene has CDR1 SGDLS and CDR2 YYNGEE. The V gene lost 3 bases and the J gene lost 4 bases, with 5 bases spanning the gap. This CDR3 has 12 residues. 13 Jbeta primers and 60 Vbeta primers were used for the PCR. The method was immunoSEQ multiplex PCR; TCRdb's version includes in-frame clones alone and lacks a portion of them. The sample holds fewer than 200,000 clones, 75% to 85% seen once. This chain connects TRBV9 to TRBJ2-1; the D is unclear. The sequence derives from a girl aged 2 to 10 in good health and CMV-seropositive. The sample consisted of PBMCs. CDR3 in amino acids: CASSARYNEQFF. The CDR3 nucleotides are TGTGCCAGCAGCGCCCGGTACAATGAGCAGTTCTTC. The variable domain in full, completed from reference TRBV9 and TRBJ2-1, reads DSGVTQTPKHLITATGQRVTLRCSPRSGDLSVYWYQQSLDQGLQFLIQYYNGEERAKGNILERFSAQQFPDLHSELNLSSLELGDSALYFCASSARYNEQFFGPGTRLTVL.